The TCR beta chain under discussion was sequenced for a study of T cell responses to AZD1222 COVID-19 vaccine (dated by TCRdb to the early 2020s). For context, the study as a whole: AZD1222 recipients given second doses at about 4 weeks or at about 12 weeks were pooled, since spike-specific TCR depth and breadth were not found to differ between the two schedules. A total of 233 trial participants underwent TCR sequencing, of whom about 210 received two doses of AZD1222 and about 26 received two doses of the MenACWY control vaccine. Trial participants were enrolled into age subgroups of 18-55, 56-69 and 70-plus years, which contained around 150, 28 and 57 TCR-sequenced participants, respectively. General findings and caveats noted by the study authors: Vaccine-associated CD4 TCRs spanned the whole spike protein, with dominant responses in regions 160-218 and 743-854. Most participants were white British and females outnumbered males, and the authors suggested that clonal diversity may have been underestimated. In the small 56-69-year group, the increase in depth fell short of significance, most likely because of low power. Conclusions about previously exposed vaccinees are limited, since just six AZD1222 recipients were seropositive for SARS-CoV-2 at baseline. Because no samples from the day 14 peak response were available, repertoires could be characterized only after the peak T cell response. Reportedly, almost half of the unique spike-specific TCRs recognized epitopes lying outside the regions that are mutated in the B.1.351 and B.1.1.7 variants. After two AZD1222 doses, spike-specific TCR breadth and depth were significantly higher than at day 0 and than in MenACWY recipients.

Trimming at the junction amounts to 2 bases on V and 2 bases on J, and the germline ends lie 10 bases apart. According to the germline V gene, CDR1 reads ENHRY and CDR2 reads SYGVKD. Reading from cysteine to phenylalanine, the CDR3 counts 14 amino acids. Only CDR3 DNA remains: 42 bases, in frame from the first base. The CDR3 regions of human TCRbeta chains were analyzed by immunosequencing. In the authors' own workflow: TCRs in the repertoires were compared against a reference library of SARS-CoV-2-specific TCRs that had been generated with the MIRA antigen-specificity platform. Breadth was defined as the fraction of unique TCRs that were SARS-CoV-2-associated. Depth was defined as the fraction of total T cells that were SARS-CoV-2-associated. Using the MIRA data, each spike-specific TCR was mapped to the spike region that the TCR reacts to and placed in a CD4 or CD8 class. Log10-transformed breadth and depth values were compared by one-way ANOVA with Sidak's multiple comparisons tests. TCRdb mirrors the immuneACCESS table, restricted to in-frame sequences. Some clones are absent from its copies; in checked studies, under half trace to an unresolved V gene, and the reason for the others is unknown. The V and J calls and clone size are taken from that table; D and trimming were inferred from the DNA. This sample gives about 190,000 clones in total; about nine tenths of them show up just once. The top ten constitute approximately 0.98% of the sample.

Comment on this clone: The clone's antigen remains unknown. No base quality information exists; no much larger clone differs at one position.

According to the study, the label for this sample's time point signals: baseline before first vaccination. Vaccinee samples were obtained from the UK trials COV001 and COV002, which included a single-blind randomized controlled phase 2/3 trial of AZD1222 (ChAdOx1 nCoV-19) in healthy adults. For TCRbeta chain sequencing, PBMC samples from trial participants were taken at day 0 and at day 28 after the second dose. The sequenced sample was peripheral blood, obtained on day 0 of AZD1222 vaccination. This TCR derives from an adult in good health. Here the chain combines TRBV10-3 and TRBJ2-7; the D segment cannot be called with confidence. The sequenced DNA: TGTGCCATCAGTGAGAAGGGATTTCCCTACGAGCAGTACTTC. This yields the protein CAISEKGFPYEQYF.